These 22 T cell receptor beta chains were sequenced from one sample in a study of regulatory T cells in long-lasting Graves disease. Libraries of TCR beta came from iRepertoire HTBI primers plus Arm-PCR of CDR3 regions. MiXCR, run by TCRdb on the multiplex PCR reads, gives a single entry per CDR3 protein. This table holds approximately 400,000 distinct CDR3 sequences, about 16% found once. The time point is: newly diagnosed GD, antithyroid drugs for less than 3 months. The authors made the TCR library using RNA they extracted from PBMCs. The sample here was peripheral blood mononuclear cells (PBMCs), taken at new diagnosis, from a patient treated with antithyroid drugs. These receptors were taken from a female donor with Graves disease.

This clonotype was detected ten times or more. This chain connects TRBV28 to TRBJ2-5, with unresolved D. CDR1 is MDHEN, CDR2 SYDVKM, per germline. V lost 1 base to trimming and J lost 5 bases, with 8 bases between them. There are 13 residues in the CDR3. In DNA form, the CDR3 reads TGTGCCAGCAGTTTATTAAATTGGGAGACCCAGTACTTC. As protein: CASSLLNWETQYF.

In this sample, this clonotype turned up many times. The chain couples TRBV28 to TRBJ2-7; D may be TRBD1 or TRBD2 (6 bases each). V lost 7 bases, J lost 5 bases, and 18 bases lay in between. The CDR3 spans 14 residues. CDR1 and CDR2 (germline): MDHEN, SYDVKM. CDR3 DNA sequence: TGTGCCAGCACCCCTTCCTTGGGGGGCGACGAGCAGTACTTC. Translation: CASTPSLGGDEQYF.

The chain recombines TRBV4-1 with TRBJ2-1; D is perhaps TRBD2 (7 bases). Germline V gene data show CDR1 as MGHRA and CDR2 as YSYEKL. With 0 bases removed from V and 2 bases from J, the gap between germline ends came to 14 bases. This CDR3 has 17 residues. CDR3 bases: TGCGCCAGCAGCCAAGATCATACGCGGGGGCCCTACAATGAGCAGTTCTTC. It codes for CASSQDHTRGPYNEQFF.

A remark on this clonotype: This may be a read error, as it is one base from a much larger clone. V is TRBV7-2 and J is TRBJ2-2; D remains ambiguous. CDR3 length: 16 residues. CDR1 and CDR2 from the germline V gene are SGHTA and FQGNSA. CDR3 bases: TGTGCCAGCAGCTTAGAAACAGCCCTGAACATCGGGGAGCTGTTTTTT. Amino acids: CASSLETALNIGELFF.

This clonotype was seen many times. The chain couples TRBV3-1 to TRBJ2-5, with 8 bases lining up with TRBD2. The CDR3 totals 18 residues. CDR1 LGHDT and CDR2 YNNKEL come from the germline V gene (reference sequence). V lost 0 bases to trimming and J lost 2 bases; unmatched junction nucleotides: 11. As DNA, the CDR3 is TGTGCCAGCAGCCAAGATGTGAGACTAGCGATCTTGCAAGAGACCCAGTACTTC. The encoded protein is CASSQDVRLAILQETQYF.

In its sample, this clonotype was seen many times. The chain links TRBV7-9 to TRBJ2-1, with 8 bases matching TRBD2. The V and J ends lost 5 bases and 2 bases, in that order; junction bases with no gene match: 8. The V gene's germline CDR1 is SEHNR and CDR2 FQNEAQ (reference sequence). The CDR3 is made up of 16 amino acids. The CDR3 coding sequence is TGTGCCAGCAGCGACAATCGAGCGGGGGCCTACAATGAGCAGTTCTTC. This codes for CASSDNRAGAYNEQFF.

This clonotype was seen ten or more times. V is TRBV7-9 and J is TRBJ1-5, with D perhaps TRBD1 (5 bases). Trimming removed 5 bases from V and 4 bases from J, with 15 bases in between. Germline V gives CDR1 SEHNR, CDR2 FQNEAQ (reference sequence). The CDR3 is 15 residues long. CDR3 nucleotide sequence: TGTGCCAGCAGCACCCTGGGGGGGATGAATCAGCCCCAGCATTTT. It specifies CASSTLGGMNQPQHF.

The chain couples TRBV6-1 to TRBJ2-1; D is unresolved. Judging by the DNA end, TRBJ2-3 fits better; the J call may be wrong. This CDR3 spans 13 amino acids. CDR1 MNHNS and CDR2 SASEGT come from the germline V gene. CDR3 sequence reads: CASSSEWADTQYF. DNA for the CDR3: TGTGCCAGCAGCTCTGAATGGGCAGATACGCAGTATTTT.

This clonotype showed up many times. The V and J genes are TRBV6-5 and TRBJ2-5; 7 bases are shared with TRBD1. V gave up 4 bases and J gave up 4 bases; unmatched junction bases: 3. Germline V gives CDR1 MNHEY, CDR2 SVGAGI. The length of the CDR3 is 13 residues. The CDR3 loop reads CASSLTGRETQYF. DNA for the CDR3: TGTGCCAGCAGTTTGACAGGGCGAGAGACCCAGTACTTC.

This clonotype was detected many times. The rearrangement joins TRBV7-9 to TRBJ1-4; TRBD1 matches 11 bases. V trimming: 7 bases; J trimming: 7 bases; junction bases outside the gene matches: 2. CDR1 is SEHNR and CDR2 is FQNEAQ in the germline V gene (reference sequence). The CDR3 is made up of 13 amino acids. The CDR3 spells CASTGTGGEKLFF. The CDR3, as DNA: TGTGCCAGCACAGGGACAGGGGGTGAAAAACTGTTTTTT. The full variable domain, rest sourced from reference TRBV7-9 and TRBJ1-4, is DTGVSQNPRHKITKRGQNVTFRCDPISEHNRLYWYRQTLGQGPEFLTYFQNEAQLEKSRLLSDRFSAERPKGSFSTLEIQRTEQGDSAMYLCASTGTGGEKLFFGSGTQLSVL.

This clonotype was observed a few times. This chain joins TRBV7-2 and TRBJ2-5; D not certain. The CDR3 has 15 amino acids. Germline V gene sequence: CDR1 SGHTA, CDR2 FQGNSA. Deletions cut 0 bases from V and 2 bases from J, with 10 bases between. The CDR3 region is CASSLAWVPQETQYF. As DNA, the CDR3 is TGTGCCAGCAGCTTAGCGTGGGTGCCGCAAGAGACCCAGTACTTC.

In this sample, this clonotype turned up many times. CDR3 region: CASSQDGPGTPSYEQYF. The CDR3 nucleotides are TGCGCCAGCAGCCAAGATGGCCCCGGGACACCCTCCTACGAGCAGTACTTC. J is TRBJ2-7 and V is TRBV4-1; possible D gene TRBD1, 6 bases. Trimming removed 0 bases at V and 0 bases at J, with 15 bases between. Germline V CDR1 and CDR2: MGHRA, YSYEKL. The length of the CDR3 is 17 residues.

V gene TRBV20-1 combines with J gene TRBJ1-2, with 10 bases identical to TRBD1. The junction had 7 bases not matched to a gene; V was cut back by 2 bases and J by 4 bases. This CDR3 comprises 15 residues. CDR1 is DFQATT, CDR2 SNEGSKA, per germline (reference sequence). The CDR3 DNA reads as TGCAGTGCTAGACCTCGGGGACAGGGGTTCTATGGCTACACCTTC. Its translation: CSARPRGQGFYGYTF.

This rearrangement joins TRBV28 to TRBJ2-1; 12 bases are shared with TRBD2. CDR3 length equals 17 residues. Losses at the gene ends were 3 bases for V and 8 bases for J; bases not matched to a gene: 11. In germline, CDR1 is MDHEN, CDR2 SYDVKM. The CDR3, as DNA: TGTGCCAGCAGTTTGGAGGCTAGCGGGAGGGCCGTCGATGAGCAGTTCTTC. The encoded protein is CASSLEASGRAVDEQFF.

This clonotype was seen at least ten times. Here the CDR3 reads CASSFRVPSGNTIYF. The CDR3 DNA reads TGTGCCAGCAGTTTTAGGGTACCCTCTGGAAACACCATATATTTT. The chain is built from TRBV12-3 or TRBV12-4 and TRBJ1-3; D gene uncertain. V was trimmed by 3 bases and J by 0 bases, leaving 9 bases between them. The CDR3 has 15 residues.

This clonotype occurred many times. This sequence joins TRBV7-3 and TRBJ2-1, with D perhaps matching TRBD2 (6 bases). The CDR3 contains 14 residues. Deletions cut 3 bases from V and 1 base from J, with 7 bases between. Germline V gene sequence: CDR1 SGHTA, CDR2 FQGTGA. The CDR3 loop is CASSFSGSYNEQFF. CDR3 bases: TGTGCCAGCAGCTTTAGCGGTTCCTACAATGAGCAGTTCTTC.

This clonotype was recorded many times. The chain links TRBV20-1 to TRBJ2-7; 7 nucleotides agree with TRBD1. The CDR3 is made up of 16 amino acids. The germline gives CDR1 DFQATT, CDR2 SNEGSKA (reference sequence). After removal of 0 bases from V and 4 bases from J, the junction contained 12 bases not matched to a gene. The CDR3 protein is CSARDQTGLRIYEQYF. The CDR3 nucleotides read TGCAGTGCTAGAGATCAGACAGGGCTACGAATTTACGAGCAGTACTTC.

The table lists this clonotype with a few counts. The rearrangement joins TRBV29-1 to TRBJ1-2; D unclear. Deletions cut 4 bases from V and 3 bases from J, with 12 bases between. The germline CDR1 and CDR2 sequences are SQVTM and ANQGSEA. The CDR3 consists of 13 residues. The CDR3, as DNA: TGCAGCGTTGGGCAGGAACCTTACTATGGCTACACCTTC. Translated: CSVGQEPYYGYTF.

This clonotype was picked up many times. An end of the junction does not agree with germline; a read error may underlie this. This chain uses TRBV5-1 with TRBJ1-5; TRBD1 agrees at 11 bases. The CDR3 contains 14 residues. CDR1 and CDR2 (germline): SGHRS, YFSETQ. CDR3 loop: CASSAGQGDQPQHF. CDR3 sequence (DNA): TGTGCCAGCAGCGCGGGACAGGGGGATCAGCCCCAGCATTTT.

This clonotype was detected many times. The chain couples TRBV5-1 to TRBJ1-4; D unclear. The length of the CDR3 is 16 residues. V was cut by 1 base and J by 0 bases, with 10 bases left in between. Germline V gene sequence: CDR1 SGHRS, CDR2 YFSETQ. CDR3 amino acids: CASSLNSPTTNEKLFF. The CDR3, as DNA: TGCGCCAGCAGCTTGAATTCCCCAACAACTAATGAAAAACTGTTTTTT.

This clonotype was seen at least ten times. The CDR3 sequence: CASSVQGRNEQFF. Here the CDR3 DNA reads TGTGCCAGCAGCGTACAGGGTAGGAATGAGCAGTTCTTC. The chain employs TRBV11-3 and TRBJ2-1; D is possibly TRBD1 (6 bases). Germline CDR1 reads SGHNT; CDR2 reads YENEEA. There are 13 residues in the CDR3. Trimming pared 5 bases from V and 7 bases from J, leaving 12 bases between.

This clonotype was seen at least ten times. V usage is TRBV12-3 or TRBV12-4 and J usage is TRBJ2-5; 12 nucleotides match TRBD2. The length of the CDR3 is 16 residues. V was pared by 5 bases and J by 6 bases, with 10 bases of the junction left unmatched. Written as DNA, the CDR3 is TGTGCCAGCAGTCCACAGACTAGCGGGAGTAGGAAGACCCAGTACTTC. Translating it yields CASSPQTSGSRKTQYF.